This entry concerns a single T cell receptor (beta chain). Reverse transcription of about 0.45 to 1 ug RNA was carried out with random hexamers. MiXCR, run by TCRdb on the immunoSEQ multiplex PCR reads, gives a single entry per CDR3 protein. The sample has approximately 200,000 distinct CDR3 sequences, 95% seen once. This specimen comes from a study of CD8 T cells in Susac syndrome. There are 14 residues in the CDR3. The germline CDR1 and CDR2 sequences are DFQATT and SNEGSKA (reference sequence). V gave up 3 bases and J gave up 4 bases, with 15 bases separating them. The V call is TRBV20-1, the J call TRBJ1-1; no clear D. The sample consisted of CD4+ T cells from PBMCs. The source of this sequence is a human donor with multiple sclerosis. The CDR3 protein is CSARIQPRSTEAFF. CDR3 sequence (DNA): TGCAGTGCTAGGATACAGCCGCGAAGCACTGAAGCTTTCTTT.